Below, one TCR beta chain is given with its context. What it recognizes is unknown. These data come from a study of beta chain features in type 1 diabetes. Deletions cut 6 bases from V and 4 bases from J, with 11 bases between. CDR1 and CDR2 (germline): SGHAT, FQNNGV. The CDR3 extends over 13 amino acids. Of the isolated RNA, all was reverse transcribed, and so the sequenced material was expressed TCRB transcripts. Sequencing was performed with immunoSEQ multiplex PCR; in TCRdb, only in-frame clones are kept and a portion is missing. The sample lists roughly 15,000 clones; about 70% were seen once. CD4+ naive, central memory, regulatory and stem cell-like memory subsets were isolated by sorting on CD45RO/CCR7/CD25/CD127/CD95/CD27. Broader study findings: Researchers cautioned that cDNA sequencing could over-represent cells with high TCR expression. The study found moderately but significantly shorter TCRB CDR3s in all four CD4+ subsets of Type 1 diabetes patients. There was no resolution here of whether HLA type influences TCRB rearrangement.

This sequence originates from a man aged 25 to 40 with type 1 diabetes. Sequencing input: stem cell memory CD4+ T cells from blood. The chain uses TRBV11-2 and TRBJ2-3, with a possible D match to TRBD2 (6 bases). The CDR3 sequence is CASRYIAADTQYF. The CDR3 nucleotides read TGTGCCAGCAGATACATAGCGGCAGATACGCAGTATTTT.